The present T cell receptor beta chain was sequenced within a study of cytomegalovirus exposure and HLA in healthy donors (TCRdb year 2017). In terms of the full investigation: An earlier analysis of approximately 640 of the donors reported 250 to 300 Gb of sequence data and more than 90 million unique TCR beta sequences from about 200 million T cells. The number of donors typed differed by locus, with roughly 629-640 for A, B, C, DRB1 and DQB1, around 500 for DQA1, 600 to 610 for DPA1, and some 450 for DPB1. In an earlier analysis of roughly 540 of the donors, high-throughput TCR beta sequencing was used to judge whether each TCR beta V gene segment behaved as functional or pseudogenic. The aim of the study was to test whether cataloging public T cell receptors could identify signatures of past pathogen exposure. In the later analysis, no new phenotypic data were used to find candidate immune exposures; instead, reliance was placed on TCR beta sequences and their occurrence across donors. Of the roughly 400 genotyped donors, less than 85% were placed in the genetic ancestry cluster associated with self-reported Caucasian donors. Five DR-DQ haplotypes were treated as single units for association and clustering because of strong linkage in the cohort. Donor age, sex, ethnicity and CMV serostatus were compiled alongside the repertoire data. An early release that covered around 590 HLA-typed donors contained approximately 300 gigabases of sequencing data and 70 million to 100 million unique TCR sequences. To predict cytomegalovirus infection status, the study brought together high-throughput TCR immunosequencing, statistical association of individual TCRs with disease status, and machine learning. To study patterns of TCR occurrence, a later analysis re-analyzed previously published TCR beta repertoires from under 750 donors and added high-resolution HLA genotyping. Both class I and class II loci were covered by HLA typing, at four-digit resolution. On average, 235,054 unique TCR beta nucleotide sequences were sequenced per donor among a few hundred genotyped donors of the cohort, with roughly 18% of those sequences being non-productive. Along with the approximately 620-subject first cohort, a separate validation cohort of around 120 different subjects was used. The T cell repertoires of 700 or so subjects were profiled by immunosequencing and related to cytomegalovirus serostatus. Genome-wide SNP genotypes for about 65% of the 666 donors were used in a later genetic analysis, which treated that subset as a discovery cohort. Every discovery cohort repertoire had been produced on one sequencing platform. Overall study outcomes, separate from this receptor: Some IMGT-functional V segments, including TRBV6-2 and TRBV6-3, could not be distinguished by the 87-base-pair reads and were therefore excluded. According to the authors, the approach could potentially be generalized to other disease states and immunological phenotypes. Several of the top co-occurrence clusters appeared to be linked to parvovirus B19, influenza, CMV and Epstein-Barr virus, according to a later analysis. A later analysis found that most CMV-associated TCR beta chains appeared HLA-restricted, with HLA associations seemingly driven largely by CMV exposure. V-gene and J-gene trimming of TCR beta chains was associated with a missense DCLRE1C variant in a later genetic analysis, and the association was replicated in an independent cohort. In an earlier analysis of fewer than 750 of the donors, most TCR beta V segments were observed in productive rearrangements about 90% or about 30% of the time, broadly matching IMGT annotations. In the study, 150 to 200 TCR beta chains were listed as associated with cytomegalovirus. The only immune exposure information available for the cohort was CMV serostatus. The earlier analysis of some 540 of the donors excluded some 15 rarely observed V segments, including chromosome 9 orphons, because counts were too low. While some public TCRs were present in many individuals, most TCR sequences turned up only very rarely across donors. When HLA alleles, especially DR and DQ, strongly co-occurred, TCR associations were difficult to assign to individual alleles. Linkage disequilibrium might explain the correlated functional status among segregating V segments, but an unknown experimental factor could not be ruled out. Because HLA typing was unavailable for some donors at each locus, only the typed subset was used in association tests. A group of highly shared sequence variants was considered likely to be a technical artifact of the sequencing pipeline. The presence/absence analyses assumed that sequencing depth was roughly uniform across donors, and that assumption may not be true. In this cohort, only TCR beta chains were sequenced, and detectable features were limited by the absence of alpha or paired-chain data. According to a later analysis, TCR association rates differed among HLA loci, with DRB1 alleles showing the most associated TCRs and HLA-C alleles showing the fewest. Compared with the roughly 670-donor mean, donors in an Asian-associated ancestry cluster had fewer N-insertions in productive TCRs, according to a later genetic analysis. Cytomegalovirus status was reported to be diagnosed by the classifier with high specificity and sensitivity in both the original and validation cohorts. At a false discovery rate of 0.05, a later analysis linked 16,000 or so TCR beta sequences to specific HLA alleles. In vitro tests confirmed that a few of the cytomegalovirus-associated TCR beta chains recognize cytomegalovirus antigens. Compared with equally common non-associated chains, HLA-associated TCR beta chains in a later analysis were more clonally expanded and had lower generation probabilities. A further reported finding was that TCR beta sequences accurately predicted the HLA-A and HLA-B alleles for most subjects in the first cohort.

Remarks on this clone: No cognate antigen has been identified for it. The sample holds no much larger clone one base away, and base qualities are not on file.

From the cysteine up to the phenylalanine, the CDR3 has a length of 15 residues. Only the CDR3 part of the read is kept: 45 bases, read in frame from the first base. CDR1 is given as MNHEY and CDR2 as SVGAGI, both from the germline V gene. The V end gives up 8 bases and the J end 1 base, leaving 7 bases in the junction not matched to a gene. Library construction relied on the immunoSEQ multiplex PCR assay. For the multiplex PCR, a mixture combining 60 forward primers for TCR Vbeta segments and 13 reverse primers for TCR Jbeta segments was used. The CDR3 region of rearranged TCR beta genes was amplified from genomic DNA by a multiplex PCR assay. On the Illumina HiSeq System, the amplified TCR beta libraries were sequenced as 87-base-pair reads. As for the authors' bioinformatics: A later analysis counted approximately 76 million unique TCR beta chains across the 666 repertoires, and roughly 9.9 million of these chains were shared by at least two donors. Raw reads were error-corrected and collapsed into unique sequences with a nearest-neighbor algorithm that merged closely related sequences to remove PCR and sequencing errors. CDR3 sequences were aligned to IMGT reference sequences to assign V, D and J gene segments. For a sequence to be retained, a match of at least six nucleotides was required to both a V gene segment and a J gene segment. Rearrangements were classified as productive when the CDR3 lacked stop codons and remained in frame with V and J, and all other rearrangements were classified as non-productive. Following IMGT convention, CDR3 was defined as the stretch from the second conserved V-encoded cysteine to the conserved J-encoded phenylalanine. The earlier analysis of 450 to 750 of the donors excluded any sequence lacking an unambiguous match to a single V gene segment. An earlier analysis of some 610 of the donors called V segments functional above 56.7% productive rearrangements and segregating when the between-donor standard deviation exceeded 5%. A statistical classification framework was built to diagnose cytomegalovirus status from the catalog of TCR beta chain sequences. A later analysis assigned V and J genes by comparing TCR nucleotide sequences with IMGT/GENE-DB human TR gene sequences. In a later analysis, CDR3 sequences and most-parsimonious VDJ recombination scenarios were assigned using the TCRdist pipeline. A later analysis defined each TCR beta chain by its CDR3 amino acid sequence plus V-gene family, and excluded reads lacking a unique V-gene family. As a way to deal with suspected cross-contamination and a sequencing artifact, a later analysis dropped roughly 600 nucleotide sequences that were highly shared and had low generation probability. In a later analysis, a clonal expansion index was calculated for each public chain from normalized within-repertoire ranks of inferred template counts. Generation probabilities in a later analysis came from a VDJ recombination model fitted to out-of-frame rearrangements, and those results were checked against IGoR. In a later analysis, hypergeometric tests were used to score TCR-TCR, TCR-HLA and TCR-CMV co-occurrence, with a repertoire-size bias correction applied to TCR pairs. False discovery rates were estimated in a later analysis by permuting HLA or CMV assignments 20 times. A later analysis grouped co-occurring TCRs with DBSCAN, adding TCRdist sequence similarity when clustering within HLA-allele-positive subsets. Co-occurrence clustering excluded repertoires with fewer than 30,000 or more than 120,000 public chains, plus five with anomalous nucleotide sharing. TCRdb re-hosts the immuneACCESS table, in-frame sequences only. Its copies lack some clones; in the studies checked, an unresolved V gene accounts for under half of them, and the cause for the rest is not known. Clone size and the V and J calls come from that table; the DNA yielded D and trimming. The sample includes over 100,000 clones, with roughly a tenth observed a single time. Of the sample, about 5% is held by the ten largest clones.

The cohort comprised several hundred healthy bone marrow donors. Cohort members were all nominally healthy when sampled, although unrecorded immune exposures were likely present. The donor tested CMV seropositive, placing the donor among the 289 seropositive members of the cohort. A peripheral blood sample was collected from each donor, and TCR beta sequencing was performed on peripheral blood mononuclear cells. The Qiagen DNeasy Blood Extraction Kit was used to extract genomic DNA from the blood cell samples. The rearranged segments are TRBV6-5 and TRBJ2-2, with 7 central nucleotides matching TRBD2. The specimen sequenced was PBMCs. The TCR comes from a man aged 35 to 55 in good health and CMV-seropositive. The CDR3: CASLSSGQNTGELFF. The DNA sequence is given as TGTGCCAGCTTATCTAGCGGCCAGAACACCGGGGAGCTGTTTTTT.